This TCR beta chain was captured in a study of identical twins. All donors comprised healthy Caucasians. Study results and caveats: Abundant cord blood beta clonotypes carried fewer insertions; memory repertoires showed none. Beta out-of-frame sequences showed weaker excess sharing between twins.

Notes on this clonotype: Its specificity is unknown.

The CDR3 totals 11 residues. Trimming took off 3 bases at V and 3 bases at J, with 6 bases between the two ends. The germline V gene has CDR1 DFQATT and CDR2 SNEGSKA (reference sequence). A universal primer site was added by template switching, and unique molecular identifiers were carried by the cDNA. TCRdb processed the 5' RACE reads anew with MiXCR; each CDR3 protein has one entry. Of more than 1.5 million distinct CDR3 sequences in the sample, 25% to 35% were seen once. The sample comprised cord blood. The V call is TRBV20-1, the J call TRBJ2-7, with D unresolved. This TCR was sampled from a newborn girl in good health. CDR3 in DNA: TGCAGTGCTAGCGAGAACTACGAGCAGTACTTC. This encodes CSASENYEQYF.